The 20 T cell receptor beta chains in this list originate from one sample, sequenced in a study of blood T cell repertoires in COVID-19. The repertoire was sequenced with immunoSEQ multiplex PCR; TCRdb's copy has only in-frame clones and lacks some. The profile shows about 190,000 clones, roughly four fifths of them singletons. Sequencing used peripheral blood. These receptors were collected from a woman in her thirties or forties with acute or convalescent COVID-19.

In its sample, this clone was seen once. This chain joins TRBV5-1 and TRBJ2-7; TRBD1 aligns across 9 bases. The CDR3 extends over 14 amino acids. In germline, CDR1 is SGHRS, CDR2 YFSETQ. V gave up 4 bases and J gave up 1 base; unmatched junction bases: 3. The CDR3 DNA is TGCGCCAGCAGCCCCGGGACAGGGTCCTACGAGCAGTACTTC. Translated: CASSPGTGSYEQYF.

This clone was counted once. V usage is TRBV6-6 and J usage is TRBJ1-1, with D possibly TRBD1 on 5 matching bases. V lost 8 bases and J 1 base, leaving 23 bases between the germline ends. The CDR3 runs 17 residues. Germline values: CDR1 MNHNY, CDR2 SVGAGI (reference sequence). CDR3 DNA: TGTGCCAGCGGTCGACGCGCAGGGCGAGTGGGGAACACTGAAGCTTTCTTT. This codes for CASGRRAGRVGNTEAFF.

The chain couples TRBV6-5 to TRBJ1-1; 10 bases are shared with TRBD1. This CDR3 contains 13 residues. Trimming cost V 6 bases and J 10 bases; bases outside gene matches: 8. From germline, CDR1 is MNHEY and CDR2 SVGAGI. The CDR3 here is CASRGQGSYRAFF. CDR3 DNA: TGTGCCAGCAGGGGACAGGGGAGTTATCGAGCTTTCTTT.

This clone was counted a single time. V and J are TRBV7-9 and TRBJ2-7; 11 bases agree with TRBD2. CDR3 size: 14 residues. Germline CDR1 reads SEHNR; CDR2 reads FQNEAQ (reference sequence). J lost 6 bases, V lost 5 bases, and 6 bases had no gene match. CDR3 residues: CASSPTSGSSEQYF. The CDR3 DNA reads as TGTGCCAGCAGCCCCACTAGCGGGAGTAGCGAGCAGTACTTC.

This sequence joins TRBV6-1 and TRBJ1-2, with TRBD1 as a possible D gene (5 bases). The germline V and J ends were trimmed by 1 base and 4 bases, with 13 bases remaining between them. Germline lookup yields CDR1 MNHNS and CDR2 SASEGT. The CDR3 is 15 residues long. CDR3 sequence: CASSEGQGRGYGYTF. DNA for the CDR3: TGTGCCAGCAGTGAAGGTCAGGGTCGCGGCTATGGCTACACCTTC.

J is TRBJ2-1 and V is TRBV20-1; D gene ambiguous. This CDR3 is built from 11 residues. Between the trimmed V and J ends, which lost 6 bases and 8 bases, there was a span of 11 bases. Germline CDR1 and CDR2: DFQATT and SNEGSKA (reference sequence). CDR3 sequence: CSATLDDEQFF. CDR3 sequence (DNA): TGCAGTGCAACCCTAGACGATGAGCAGTTCTTC.

V and J are TRBV7-6 and TRBJ2-2, with 7 bases lining up with TRBD1. The J segment lost 1 base and the V segment lost 1 base, leaving 0 bases of the junction unmatched. Germline V gives CDR1 SGHVS, CDR2 FNYEAQ. The CDR3 has 15 amino acids. In DNA form, the CDR3 reads TGTGCCAGCAGCTTAGGGACAGGGAACACCGGGGAGCTGTTTTTT. It translates to CASSLGTGNTGELFF. Together with reference TRBV7-6 and TRBJ2-2, the CDR3 gives the full variable domain: GAGVSQSPRYKVTKRGQDVALRCDPISGHVSLYWYRQALGQGPEFLTYFNYEAQQDKSGLPNDRFSAERPEGSISTLTIQRTEQRDSAMYRCASSLGTGNTGELFFGEGSRLTVL.

The chain couples TRBV27 to TRBJ2-7; D is perhaps TRBD2 (6 bases). V dropped 5 bases and J dropped 2 bases, with 16 bases sitting between them. This CDR3 has 15 amino acids. Germline assignment: CDR1 MNHEY and CDR2 SMNVEV (reference sequence). The CDR3 reads CASSPTGVFPYEQYF. The CDR3 nucleotides are TGTGCCAGCAGTCCGACGGGGGTCTTTCCCTACGAGCAGTACTTC.

The chain combines TRBV7-2 with TRBJ1-6; tentatively, D is TRBD1 (5 bases). Germline values: CDR1 SGHTA, CDR2 FQGNSA. This CDR3 has 11 residues. V lost 5 bases, J lost 14 bases, and 10 bases lay in between. The CDR3 DNA sequence: TGTGCCAGCAGCCCGGGGGGGGCCCTCCACTTT. Translating it yields CASSPGGALHF.

This clone occurred once. The chain joins TRBV7-2 to TRBJ2-2; 7 bases map to TRBD1. The V gene end was trimmed by 4 bases and the J gene end by 6 bases; junction bases not matched to a gene: 11. The CDR3 is 16 residues long. Germline lookup yields CDR1 SGHTA and CDR2 FQGNSA. CDR3 residues: CASSYRQDRLAGELFF. In DNA, the CDR3 is TGTGCCAGCAGCTATCGACAGGACAGGCTTGCCGGGGAGCTGTTTTTT.

CDR3 coding DNA: TGTGCCAGCAGCCTAAGGGGGGGATGGGGCAATGAGCAGTTCTTC. Protein: CASSLRGGWGNEQFF. The chain is built from TRBV27 and TRBJ2-1; tentative D call: TRBD2 (7 bases). V lost 6 bases and J 6 bases, leaving 18 bases between the germline ends. CDR3 length: 15 amino acids. In germline, CDR1 is MNHEY, CDR2 SMNVEV (reference sequence).

This clone was recorded a few times. The rearrangement uses TRBV7-9 and TRBJ1-1; D is undetermined. The CDR3 spans 15 residues. The germline CDR1 and CDR2 sequences are SEHNR and FQNEAQ (reference sequence). The germline V and J ends were trimmed by 4 bases and 4 bases, with 16 bases remaining between them. CDR3 in DNA: TGTGCCAGCAGCTCCGCCGGCGGGGTCGGCACTGAAGCTTTCTTT. Encoded protein: CASSSAGGVGTEAFF.

V gene TRBV5-4 combines with J gene TRBJ2-6, with 7 bases identical to TRBD1. CDR1 is SGHNT, CDR2 YYREEE, per germline (reference sequence). The CDR3 length is 15 residues. The V segment lost 3 bases and the J segment 2 bases; nucleotides outside the gene matches: 2. The CDR3 here is CASSSGTAGANVLTF. The CDR3 coding sequence is TGTGCCAGCAGCTCCGGGACAGCTGGGGCCAACGTCCTGACTTTC.

The chain links TRBV14 to TRBJ1-6, with 7 bases that match TRBD1. The germline CDR1 and CDR2 sequences are SGHDN and FVKESK. Trimming removed 4 bases from V and 6 bases from J; junction bases left unmatched: 6. The CDR3 is 15 amino acids. The CDR3 nucleotides read TGTGCCAGCAGCCGAACGACAGGGACTAATTCACCCCTCCACTTT. Encoded protein: CASSRTTGTNSPLHF.

The CDR3, as DNA: TGTGCCAGCAGCACTTGGACAGGGAGTGCCTACGAGCAGTACTTC. Protein sequence: CASSTWTGSAYEQYF. This chain connects TRBV28 to TRBJ2-7, with 8 bases that match TRBD1. Germline values: CDR1 MDHEN, CDR2 SYDVKM. Trimming cost V 6 bases and J 2 bases; bases outside gene matches: 9. The CDR3 is made up of 15 amino acids. Full variable domain (rest looked up from reference TRBV28 and TRBJ2-7): DVKVTQSSRYLVKRTGEKVFLECVQDMDHENMFWYRQDPGLGLRLIYFSYDVKMKEKGDIPEGYSVSREKKERFSLILESASTNQTSMYLCASSTWTGSAYEQYFGPGTRLTVT.

The DNA of the CDR3 is TGTGCCAGCAGCCAAGTCAGGGGCCTAGCTAATCAGCCCCAGCATTTT. Translated, it gives CASSQVRGLANQPQHF. V is TRBV27 and J is TRBJ1-5; possibly TRBD1 for D (6 bases). This CDR3 is 16 amino acids long. V was shortened by 6 bases and J by 4 bases, with 19 bases between the two germline ends. Germline CDR1 MNHEY, CDR2 SMNVEV (reference sequence).

This rearrangement joins TRBV5-1 to TRBJ2-1, with a possible D match to TRBD2 (5 bases). V lost 0 bases and J lost 13, with 8 bases in between. CDR3 length: 11 amino acids. CDR1 is SGHRS and CDR2 is YFSETQ in the germline V gene. CDR3 sequence (DNA): TGCGCCAGCAGCTTGGAGGACTCTCAGTTCTTC. It is translated as CASSLEDSQFF.

This sequence joins TRBV18 and TRBJ2-3; TRBD2 matches 11 bases. Looked up from germline, CDR1 is KGHSH and CDR2 is LQKENI. The ends lost 4 bases at V and 5 bases at J; junction bases unmatched: 8. The CDR3 runs 16 residues. Written as DNA, the CDR3 is TGTGCCAGCTCACTCCAAGACACTAGCGGGGGAGATACGCAGTATTTT. Translating it yields CASSLQDTSGGDTQYF.

The chain recombines TRBV19 with TRBJ2-2, with a weak D call TRBD2 (6 bases). V was shortened by 2 bases and J by 1 base, with 11 bases between the two germline ends. CDR3 length: 16 amino acids. Germline assignment: CDR1 LNHDA and CDR2 SQIVND (reference sequence). The CDR3 DNA reads as TGTGCCAGTAGTATACGTCGGAGGGGGAACACCGGGGAGCTGTTTTTT. Amino acid sequence: CASSIRRRGNTGELFF.

This clone was recorded a few times. The chain uses TRBV10-1 and TRBJ2-1; TRBD2 aligns across 8 bases. The V and J ends lost 6 bases and 7 bases, in that order; junction bases with no gene match: 11. Germline-derived CDR1 and CDR2 are WNHNN and SYGVQD (reference sequence). There are 15 residues in the CDR3. The CDR3 DNA reads as TGCGCCAGCAGCTTACTCCGGACTAGCTCTAATGAGCAGTTCTTC. It is translated as CASSLLRTSSNEQFF.